The entry that follows covers one T cell receptor (beta chain) sequence. PCR primers comprised 60 Vbeta and 13 Jbeta primers. TCRdb's copy holds only in-frame clones and misses some; the assay was immunoSEQ multiplex PCR. The table lists more than 100,000 clones, with about 1.6% in the top ten. This sample was included in a study of cytomegalovirus exposure and HLA in healthy donors. Germline CDR1 and CDR2: SGHKS and YYEKEE (reference sequence). This CDR3 has 14 amino acids. V was clipped by 4 bases and J by 7 bases; unmatched bases: 7. The source is a woman aged 40 to 50 in good health and CMV-seronegative. The sample consisted of PBMCs. The J gene is TRBJ2-2, the V gene TRBV5-5, with TRBD1 matching over 7 bases. The CDR3 loop reads CASSTTGTYGELFF. The CDR3 DNA reads TGTGCCAGCAGCACGACAGGGACCTACGGGGAGCTGTTTTTT.